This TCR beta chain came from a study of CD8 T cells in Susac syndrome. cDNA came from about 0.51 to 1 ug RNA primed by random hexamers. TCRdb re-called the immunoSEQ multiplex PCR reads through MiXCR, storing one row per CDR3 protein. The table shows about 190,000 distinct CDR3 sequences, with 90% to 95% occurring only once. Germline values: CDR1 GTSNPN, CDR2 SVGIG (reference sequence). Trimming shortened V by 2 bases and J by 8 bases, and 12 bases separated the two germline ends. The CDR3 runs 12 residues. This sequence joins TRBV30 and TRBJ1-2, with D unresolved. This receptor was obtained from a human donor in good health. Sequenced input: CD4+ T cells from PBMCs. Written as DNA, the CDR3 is TGTGCCTGGAGTAGTTCGGTAGGCGGCTACACCTTC. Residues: CAWSSSVGGYTF.